This T cell receptor beta chain was identified during a study of cytomegalovirus exposure and HLA in healthy donors. Regarding this clone: Its antigen is not known.

Points from the study as a whole: Most CMV-associated TCR beta chains appeared HLA-restricted in a later analysis. CMV serostatus was the sole immune exposure data available.

The primer mix had 60 Vbeta and 13 Jbeta primers. As processed by the authors: The count from a later analysis was about 80 million unique TCR beta chains, 9.5 million to 13 million of them shared. Method: immunoSEQ multiplex PCR; TCRdb's copy keeps in-frame clones and lacks some. The D gene and trimming were derived from the DNA, and the V and J assignments and clone size from that table. The table has 95,000 to 150,000 clones, 76% seen once. CDR3 length: 15 amino acids. V was shortened by 5 bases and J by 1 base, with 14 bases between the two germline ends. Germline V gives CDR1 LNHDA, CDR2 SQIVND (reference sequence).

The chain has TRBV19 and TRBJ1-1; D is ambiguous. The receptor comes from a man aged 45-65 years in good health and CMV-seronegative. The sequencing input was PBMCs. The CDR3 DNA follows: TGTGCCAGTAGTTACCGGGAGCCAAGGAACACTGAAGCTTTCTTT. This gives the protein CASSYREPRNTEAFF. The entire variable domain, with the rest obtained from reference TRBV19 and TRBJ1-1, is as follows: DGGITQSPKYLFRKEGQNVTLSCEQNLNHDAMYWYRQDPGQGLRLIYYSQIVNDFQKGDIAEGYSVSREKKESFPLTVTSAQKNPTAFYLCASSYREPRNTEAFFGQGTRLTVV.